The next 4 T cell receptor beta chains were all read from a single sample in a study of neurological immune-mediated disorders. The time point is: longitudinal time-point 1 (baseline). In TCRdb, the 5' RACE reads were re-called with MiXCR into one record per CDR3 protein. The sample has tens of thousands of distinct CDR3 sequences; roughly 13% are singletons. Input material: PBMCs. Source of these receptors: a female donor with HTLV-1-associated myelopathy (HAM/TSP).

There are many counts of this clonotype. The chain recombines TRBV27 with TRBJ2-4; D is ambiguous. From germline, CDR1 is MNHEY and CDR2 SMNVEV (reference sequence). With 0 bases removed from V and 3 bases from J, the gap between germline ends came to 9 bases. This CDR3 has 15 residues. The CDR3 protein is CASSLSGRYKNIQYF. The CDR3 nucleotides read TGTGCCAGCAGTTTATCCGGACGGTACAAAAACATTCAGTACTTC.

This clonotype has at least ten counts. At one boundary the junction diverges from the germline segment, which might be a read error. The V gene is TRBV4-2, the J gene TRBJ2-6, with D possibly being TRBD2 (6 bases). CDR1 is LGHNA and CDR2 is YNFKEQ in the germline V gene. This CDR3 comprises 15 residues. The CDR3 protein is CASSLPGTGANVLTF. The CDR3, as DNA: TGTGCCAGCAGCCTGCCAGGGACTGGGGCCAATGTCCTGACTTTC.

This clonotype was seen many times. This sequence joins TRBV7-8 and TRBJ2-3, with D maybe TRBD1 (6 bases). CDR3 size: 16 residues. Germline assignment: CDR1 SGHVS and CDR2 FQNEAQ. Trimming left V 5 bases short and J 2 bases short, with 17 bases between. The CDR3: CASSQRSAGATDTQYF. CDR3 bases: TGTGCCAGCAGCCAGAGGTCGGCAGGGGCCACAGATACGCAGTATTTT.

This clonotype was counted ten times or more. CDR3 sequence (DNA): TGCGCCAGCAGCCCAGGGGTCAGCACAGATACGCAGTATTTT. The encoded protein is CASSPGVSTDTQYF. The rearrangement joins TRBV5-1 to TRBJ2-3, with D perhaps TRBD1 (6 bases). Germline CDR1 SGHRS, CDR2 YFSETQ. V was clipped by 4 bases and J by 0 bases, with 9 bases between them. The CDR3 spans 14 residues.